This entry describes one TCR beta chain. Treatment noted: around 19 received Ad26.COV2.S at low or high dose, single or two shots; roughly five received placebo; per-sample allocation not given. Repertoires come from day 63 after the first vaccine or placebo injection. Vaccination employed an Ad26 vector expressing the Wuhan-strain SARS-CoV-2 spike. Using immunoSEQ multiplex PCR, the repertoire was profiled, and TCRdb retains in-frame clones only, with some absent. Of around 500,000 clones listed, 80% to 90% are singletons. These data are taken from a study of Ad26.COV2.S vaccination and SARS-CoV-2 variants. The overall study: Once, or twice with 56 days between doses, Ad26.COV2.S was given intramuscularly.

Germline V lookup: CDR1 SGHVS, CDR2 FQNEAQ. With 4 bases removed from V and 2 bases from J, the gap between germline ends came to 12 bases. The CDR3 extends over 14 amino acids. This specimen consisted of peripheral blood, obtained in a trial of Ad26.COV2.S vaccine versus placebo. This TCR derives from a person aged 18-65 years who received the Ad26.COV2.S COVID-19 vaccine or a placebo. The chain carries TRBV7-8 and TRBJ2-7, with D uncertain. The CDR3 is CASSYGWATYEQYF. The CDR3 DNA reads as TGTGCCAGCAGCTATGGATGGGCGACCTACGAGCAGTACTTC.